The T cell receptor (beta chain) described here comes from a study of CD4 T cells in relation to SARS-CoV-2 and coronaviruses. Study context: The restricting HLA molecule for shared crossreactive spike epitopes was mapped. The study's findings and limits: Each donor contributed either pre-pandemic or post-infection samples, not both.

This clone was observed a few times. Its specificity is unknown. Using immunoSEQ multiplex PCR, the repertoire was profiled, and TCRdb retains in-frame clones only, with some absent. The sample yields more than 55,000 clones, around 86% seen once. Unexposed donor CD4+ T cells date from about 2010-2019, before the COVID-19 pandemic. Unmatched junction bases numbered 10, after V lost 4 bases and J lost 4 bases. Germline V gene sequence: CDR1 MDHEN, CDR2 SYDVKM. This CDR3 comprises 17 residues. The sequence derives from a human donor in good health. This rearrangement joins TRBV28 to TRBJ1-3; 10 bases are shared with TRBD1. Source material: memory CD4+ T cells from PBMCs. The CDR3 protein is CASSSGTGASGGNTIYF. CDR3 sequence (DNA): TGTGCCAGCAGTTCCGGGACAGGGGCCTCGGGAGGAAACACCATATATTTT.